A selection of T cell receptor beta chains follows, all from one sample in a study of regulatory T cells in long-lasting Graves disease. TCRdb processed the multiplex PCR reads anew with MiXCR; each CDR3 protein has one entry. The data show approximately 540,000 distinct CDR3 sequences, with around 11% seen just once and 7.5% to 9% held by the top ten. These data are also associated with another study on T cells in Graves' hyperthyroidism and ophthalmopathy.

The sequencing used peripheral blood mononuclear cells (PBMCs), collected at new diagnosis, from a patient treated with antithyroid drugs. These receptors were obtained from a young woman with Graves disease. Each CDR3 is given with its conserved first and last residue. Each record gives: CDR3 protein, CDR3 DNA, V gene, clone size, D gene, J gene. D genes are given only for firm matches. Rows give clone size only sometimes, using once, few, many, or a class for an expanded clone.

CASSYSGQGSGANVLTF,TGTGCCAGCAGTTACTCGGGACAGGGGTCTGGGGCCAACGTCCTGACTTTC,TRBV6-2/TRBV6-3,NA,TRBD1,TRBJ2-6
CSVRLQDLNTEAFF,TGCAGCGTTCGGCTACAGGACCTGAACACTGAAGCTTTCTTT,TRBV29-1,NA,NA,TRBJ1-1
CASSLRTQWDEKLFF,TGTGCCAGCAGCCTCCGGACCCAATGGGATGAAAAACTGTTTTTT,TRBV5-6,many,NA,TRBJ1-4
CASSVKGGAAEAFF,TGTGCCAGCAGTGTTAAAGGGGGGGCTGCTGAAGCTTTCTTT,TRBV6-1,many,NA,TRBJ1-1
CASSSGLSRDTDTQYF,TGTGCCAGCAGCTCCGGACTCTCCAGGGACACAGATACGCAGTATTTT,TRBV11-3,NA,NA,TRBJ2-3
CASSGEQGTNTEAFF,TGTGCCAGCAGCGGAGAACAGGGGACGAACACTGAAGCTTTCTTT,TRBV9,NA,TRBD1,TRBJ1-1
CAISEPGGTEETQYF,TGTGCCATCAGTGAGCCGGGAGGGACAGAAGAGACCCAGTACTTC,TRBV10-3,many,NA,TRBJ2-5
CASSLGGGSNGYNEQFF,TGTGCCAGCAGCTTAGGGGGGGGGAGCAACGGCTACAATGAGCAGTTCTTC,TRBV7-3,few,TRBD2,TRBJ2-1
CASSPFSQFQDYGYTF,TGTGCCAGCAGCCCATTCTCACAGTTCCAAGACTATGGCTACACCTTC,TRBV9,many,NA,TRBJ1-2
CASSLDGRTVEQYF,TGTGCCAGCAGCCTAGACGGACGCACGGTCGAGCAGTACTTC,TRBV12-3/TRBV12-4,many,NA,TRBJ2-7
CASSYGDTGGSYNEQFF,TGTGCCAGCAGTTACGGCGACACAGGGGGCTCATACAATGAGCAGTTCTTC,TRBV6-2/TRBV6-3,many,TRBD1,TRBJ2-1
CASSAQLGAAGELFF,TGTGCCAGCAGCGCGCAGCTTGGAGCGGCCGGGGAGCTGTTTTTT,TRBV11-2,many,NA,TRBJ2-2
CASSFRTENYEQYF,TGCGCCAGCAGCTTCAGGACAGAGAACTACGAGCAGTACTTC,TRBV5-1,NA,NA,TRBJ2-7
CSARARRGNTGELFF,TGCAGTGCTAGAGCACGACGGGGGAACACCGGGGAGCTGTTTTTT,TRBV20-1,few,NA,TRBJ2-2
CASSHSRNSATGELFF,TGCGCCAGCAGCCACTCGCGGAATTCAGCCACCGGGGAGCTGTTTTTT,TRBV11-2,NA,NA,TRBJ2-2
CASSSGDYSNQPQHF,TGTGCCAGTAGTTCCGGGGACTATAGCAATCAGCCCCAGCATTTT,TRBV19,few,NA,TRBJ1-5
CASSQGTDTDTQYF,TGTGCCAGCAGCCAGGGGACTGACACAGATACGCAGTATTTT,TRBV11-2,many,NA,TRBJ2-3
CASSLGTGYSPLHF,TGTGCCAGCAGTCTCGGGACAGGTTATTCACCCCTCCACTTT,TRBV12-3/TRBV12-4,many,TRBD1,TRBJ1-6
CATRIDNSPLHF,TGTGCCACCAGGATAGATAATTCACCCCTCCACTTT,TRBV15,few,NA,TRBJ1-6
CSARGWSRNTEAFF,TGCAGTGCTAGAGGGTGGAGTCGGAACACTGAAGCTTTCTTT,TRBV20-1,many,NA,TRBJ1-1
CASIKQPGNTIYF,TGTGCCAGCATCAAACAGCCGGGAAACACCATATATTTT,TRBV7-2,many,NA,TRBJ1-3
CSVEGTDPGPGLRRFF,TGCAGCGTTGAAGGAACGGATCCGGGACCAGGTCTCAGGCGGTTCTTC,TRBV29-1,many,NA,TRBJ2-1